Listed here is a single T cell receptor (beta chain). Seattle patients were enrolled during active infection and followed longitudinally. This sample is part of a study of blood T cell repertoires in COVID-19. Overall study context: Both acute and convalescent COVID-19 samples were obtained from the United States, Italy and Spain. T cells, B-cell-depleted T cells, or PBMCs provided the cDNA or gDNA that served as material.

The CDR3 sequence is 16 residues long. The V gene end was trimmed by 6 bases and the J gene end by 4 bases; junction bases not matched to a gene: 14. CDR1 and CDR2 (germline): MDHEN, SYDVKM. Original processing methods: Amplification from reference gene primers served as the basis for estimated nucleated cell counts. TCRdb's table, derived via immunoSEQ multiplex PCR, lists solely in-frame clones and lacks some. The DNA gave D and trimming, while V, J and clone size come from that table. The sample records fewer than 400,000 clones, nearly 90% being singletons. The material sequenced was peripheral blood. The chain combines TRBV28 with TRBJ2-5, with TRBD1 matching over 7 bases. The sequence derives from a woman aged 30 to 39 with COVID-19, enrolled during active disease. CDR3 sequence reads: CASSLTGYRGSETQYF. CDR3 DNA: TGTGCCAGCAGCCTGACAGGGTACCGAGGGTCAGAGACCCAGTACTTC.